This T cell receptor (beta chain) was captured by sequencing in a study of human T cells and chemical hapten exposure. About the research overall: Small volume differences among pooled libraries mainly caused per-sample TCR yield variation.

This clonotype was detected many times. TCRdb redid the calling of the RACE reads with MiXCR, one entry per CDR3 protein. The repertoire holds more than 300,000 distinct CDR3 sequences, with more than 4.5% as singletons. The length of the CDR3 is 14 residues. V shed 9 bases and J 2 bases; nucleotides not matched to a gene: 7. Per germline, CDR1 MNHNY and CDR2 SVGAGI (reference sequence). The time point denotes: pre-sensitization, week 0. Treatment reported: therapeutic diphenylcyclopropenone sensitization with weekly scalp DPC. The sequences come from whole blood, collected in connection with sensitization to the hapten diphenylcyclopropenone (DPC). The TCR originated in a woman between 45 and 60 years old with alopecia areata. Some clones in this sample may be carry-over from other donors' samples. The chain carries TRBV6-6 and TRBJ1-2; 9 nucleotides match TRBD1. CDR3 DNA sequence: TGTGCCAGTAACGGGGACAGGGTAAACTATGGCTACACCTTC. Protein product: CASNGDRVNYGYTF.